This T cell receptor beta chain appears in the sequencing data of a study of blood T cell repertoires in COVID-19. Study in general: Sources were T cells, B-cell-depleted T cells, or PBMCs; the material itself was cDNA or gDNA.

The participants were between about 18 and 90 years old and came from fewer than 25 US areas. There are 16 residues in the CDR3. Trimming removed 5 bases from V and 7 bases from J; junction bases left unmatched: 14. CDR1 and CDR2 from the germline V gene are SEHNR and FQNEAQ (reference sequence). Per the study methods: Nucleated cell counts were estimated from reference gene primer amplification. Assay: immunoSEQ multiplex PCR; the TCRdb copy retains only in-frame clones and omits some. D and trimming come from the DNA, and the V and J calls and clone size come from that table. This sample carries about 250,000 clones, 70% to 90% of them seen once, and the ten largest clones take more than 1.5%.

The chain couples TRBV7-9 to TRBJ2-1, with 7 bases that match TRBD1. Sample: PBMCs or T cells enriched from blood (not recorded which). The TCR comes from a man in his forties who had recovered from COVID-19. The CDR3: CASSPRTGGKVNEQFF. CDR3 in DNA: TGTGCCAGCAGCCCCAGGACAGGAGGAAAAGTTAATGAGCAGTTCTTC.